What follows describes a single T cell receptor (beta chain). This sample was included in a study of cytomegalovirus exposure and HLA in healthy donors. At the level of the study: Later, an analysis reported that the 95 to 150 validation repertoires had used the same platform as the 500 to 800 first-cohort repertoires.

The assay was immunoSEQ multiplex PCR, and TCRdb's table has in-frame clones only and misses some. The table has 150,000 to 200,000 clones, about four fifths seen once. The CDR3 spans 15 residues. Unmatched junction bases numbered 3, after V lost 5 bases and J lost 2 bases. CDR1 MDHEN and CDR2 SYDVKM come from the germline V gene. The receptor's source is a man aged 18-30 years in good health and CMV-seropositive. The sample consisted of PBMCs. V is TRBV28 and J is TRBJ1-5; 10 nucleotides line up with TRBD1. CDR3 DNA sequence: TGTGCCAGCAGTCCCGGGACAGGGGGCAATCAGCCCCAGCATTTT. Amino acids: CASSPGTGGNQPQHF.